This T cell receptor (beta chain) stems from a study of lymphopenia after photon versus proton radiotherapy. Points from the study as a whole: Authors raise, but do not show, better survival with proton therapy. After lymphocyte nadir, photon-treated repertoires showed oligoclonal expansion, especially CD8+ Temra.

Some clones are missing from TCRdb's copy, which holds only in-frame ones; the method was immunoSEQ multiplex PCR. The sample has some 29,000 clones, around 82% seen once. By share, this clone counts as medium-sized. Its target is not known. V lost 11 bases and J 5 bases, leaving 18 bases between the germline ends. CDR1 and CDR2 (germline): ENHRY, SYGVKD. The CDR3 is 13 amino acids. The chain is built from TRBV10-3 and TRBJ1-1; perhaps TRBD1 as D (5 bases). This specimen consisted of peripheral blood, obtained from a patient treated with photon-based radiotherapy. This TCR came from a man aged 50 to 60 with gastric cancer. The CDR3 here is CASGTGQQTEAFF. The CDR3 nucleotides are TGTGCCTCAGGAACAGGTCAACAGACTGAAGCTTTCTTT.